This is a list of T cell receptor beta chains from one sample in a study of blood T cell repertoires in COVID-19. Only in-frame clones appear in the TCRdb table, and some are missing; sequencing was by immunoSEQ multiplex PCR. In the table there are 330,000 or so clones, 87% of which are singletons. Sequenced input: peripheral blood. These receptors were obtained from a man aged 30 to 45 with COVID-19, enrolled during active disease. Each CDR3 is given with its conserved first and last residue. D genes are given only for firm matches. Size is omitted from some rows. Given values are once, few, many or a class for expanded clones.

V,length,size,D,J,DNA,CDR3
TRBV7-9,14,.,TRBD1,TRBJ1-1,TGTGCCAGCAGGCAAAGGGGGCTTGGTGTCCAAGCTTTCTTT,CASRQRGLGVQAFF
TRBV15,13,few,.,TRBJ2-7,TGTGCCACCAGCTCAGGGATGGGATACGAGCAGTACTTC,CATSSGMGYEQYF
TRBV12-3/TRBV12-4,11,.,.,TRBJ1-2,TGTGCCAGCAGGCGACAGAATGGCTACACCTTC,CASRRQNGYTF
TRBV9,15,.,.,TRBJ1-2,TGTGCCAGCAGCGTACGTGAGACACACCTCTATGGCTACACCTTC,CASSVRETHLYGYTF
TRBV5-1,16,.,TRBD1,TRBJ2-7,TGCGCCAGCAGCTTGAGGGGGCAGGGAAATGCCTACGAGCAGTACTTC,CASSLRGQGNAYEQYF
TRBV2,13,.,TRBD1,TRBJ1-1,TGTGCCAGCAGTGCAGGGGGCGAAACTGAAGCTTTCTTT,CASSAGGETEAFF
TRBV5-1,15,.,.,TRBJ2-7,TGCGCCAGCAGCTTACAGGGGACTCCAGACTACGAGCAGTACTTC,CASSLQGTPDYEQYF
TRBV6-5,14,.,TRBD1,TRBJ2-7,TGTGCCAGCAAGGGAGACTACGGGACAGGGCCCCCTTACTTC,CASKGDYGTGPPYF
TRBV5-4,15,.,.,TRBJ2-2,TGTGCCAGCAGCCCCCGCGGCCGGGACACCGGGGAGCTGTTTTTT,CASSPRGRDTGELFF
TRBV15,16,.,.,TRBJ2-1,TGTGCCACCAGCAGAGTAGCTTACGGGTTGCTAGATGAGCAGTTCTTC,CATSRVAYGLLDEQFF
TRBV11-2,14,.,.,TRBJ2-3,TGTGCCAGCAGCTTGGGGACAAGCACAGATACGCAGTATTTT,CASSLGTSTDTQYF
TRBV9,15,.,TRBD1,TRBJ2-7,TGTGCCAGCAGCGCGGGTGGACAGGGGGTCCACGAGCAGTACTTC,CASSAGGQGVHEQYF
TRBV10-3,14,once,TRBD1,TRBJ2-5,TGTGCCATCAGTGGGCAGGGGGCGGAGGAGACCCAGTACTTC,CAISGQGAEETQYF
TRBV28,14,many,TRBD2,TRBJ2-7,TGTGCCAGCAGAATAGCGGGAGCCCCCTACGAGCAGTACTTC,CASRIAGAPYEQYF
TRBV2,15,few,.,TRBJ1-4,TGTGCCAGCGGCCGTGCTGGACACCCTAATGAAAAACTGTTTTTT,CASGRAGHPNEKLFF
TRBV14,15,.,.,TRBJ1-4,TGTGCCAGCAGCCGAATTGGGGGGACTAATGAAAAACTGTTTTTT,CASSRIGGTNEKLFF
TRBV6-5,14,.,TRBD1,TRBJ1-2,TGTGCCAGCAGTACAGGGGGACGGTTGTATGGCTACACCTTC,CASSTGGRLYGYTF
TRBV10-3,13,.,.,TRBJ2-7,TGTGCCATCAGTTCTGGCACAACCTACGAGCAGTACTTC,CAISSGTTYEQYF
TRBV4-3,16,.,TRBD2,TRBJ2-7,TGCGCCAGCAGCCAAGATAAGACTAGCGGGGGGTACGAGCAGTACTTC,CASSQDKTSGGYEQYF
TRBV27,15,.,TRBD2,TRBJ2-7,TGTGCCAGCAGTTCGCCCGGGACTAGTATAATAAAGCAGTACTTC,CASSSPGTSIIKQYF
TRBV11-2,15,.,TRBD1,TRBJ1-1,TGTGCCAGCAGCGTGGGACAGATCATGAACACTGAAGCTTTCTTT,CASSVGQIMNTEAFF
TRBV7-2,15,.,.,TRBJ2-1,TGTGCCAGCAGCTTAATCGGGAGCCCCTACAATGAGCAGTTCTTC,CASSLIGSPYNEQFF
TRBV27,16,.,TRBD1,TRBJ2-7,TGTGCCAGCAGTCGCCCAACCGGGACAGGGATCCACGAGCAGTACTTC,CASSRPTGTGIHEQYF
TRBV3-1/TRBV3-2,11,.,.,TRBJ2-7,TGTGCCAGCAGCACGGGGTACGAGCAGTACTTC,CASSTGYEQYF
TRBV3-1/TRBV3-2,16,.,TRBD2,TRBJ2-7,TGTGCCAGCAGCCAAGATGGGCGGCTAGCGGGGAGCGAGCAGTACTTC,CASSQDGRLAGSEQYF
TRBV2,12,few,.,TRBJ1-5,TGTGCCAGCAGTGAAATTAGGACTGCCAAACATTTT,CASSEIRTAKHF
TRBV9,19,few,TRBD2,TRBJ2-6,TGTGCCAGCAGCGAGGGACTAGCGGGAGCCTCAACTGGGGCCAACGTCCTGACTTTC,CASSEGLAGASTGANVLTF
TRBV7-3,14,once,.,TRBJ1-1,TGTGCCAGCAGTTACGGGGGGTCGAACACTGAAGCTTTCTTT,CASSYGGSNTEAFF
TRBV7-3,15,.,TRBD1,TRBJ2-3,TGTGCCAGCAGTCTCGGAGGACAGGGGACAGATACGCAGTATTTT,CASSLGGQGTDTQYF
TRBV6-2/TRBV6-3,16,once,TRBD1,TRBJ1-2,TGTGCCAGCAGTTACTCCGCAACAGGGGGCCGGGGAGGCTACACCTTC,CASSYSATGGRGGYTF